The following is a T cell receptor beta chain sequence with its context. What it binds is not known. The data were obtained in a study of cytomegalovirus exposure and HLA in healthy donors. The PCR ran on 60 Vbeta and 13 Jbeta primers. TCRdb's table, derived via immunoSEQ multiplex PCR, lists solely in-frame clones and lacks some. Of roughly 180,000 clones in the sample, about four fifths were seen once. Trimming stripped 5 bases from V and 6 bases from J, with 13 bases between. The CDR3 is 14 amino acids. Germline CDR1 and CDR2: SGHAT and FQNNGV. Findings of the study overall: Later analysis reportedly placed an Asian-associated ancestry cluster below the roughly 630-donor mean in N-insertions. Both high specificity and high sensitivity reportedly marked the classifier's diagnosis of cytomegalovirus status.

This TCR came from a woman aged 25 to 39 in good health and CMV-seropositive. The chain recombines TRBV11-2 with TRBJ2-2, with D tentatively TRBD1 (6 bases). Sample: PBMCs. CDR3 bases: TGTGCCAGCAGCCCCGGGACACCCGCCGGGGAGCTGTTTTTT. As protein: CASSPGTPAGELFF.